This T cell receptor beta chain was obtained from a study of T cell responses to AZD1222 COVID-19 vaccine (dated by TCRdb to the early 2020s). Concerning the study at large: AZD1222 recipients given second doses at about 4 weeks or at about 12 weeks were pooled, since spike-specific TCR depth and breadth were not found to differ between the two schedules. TCR sequencing was performed for roughly 240 trial participants, of whom about 210 were given two doses of AZD1222 and some 26 were given two doses of MenACWY control vaccine. Trial participants were enrolled by age into 18-55, 56-69 and 70-plus year subgroups, with around 150, 28 and 57 TCR-sequenced participants respectively. Overall results and qualifications from the work: Participants were mostly white British, with more females than males. The authors suggested clonal diversity may have been underestimated. Vaccine-associated CD4 TCRs spanned the whole spike protein, with dominant responses in regions 160-218 and 743-854. Reportedly, close to half of the unique spike-specific TCRs recognized epitopes lying outside the regions that are mutated in the B.1.351 and B.1.1.7 variants. Conclusions about previously exposed vaccinees are limited, since just 5 or 6 AZD1222 recipients were seropositive for SARS-CoV-2 at baseline. A significant rise in spike-specific TCR breadth and depth was observed after two AZD1222 doses relative to day 0 and relative to MenACWY recipients. Because no day 14 peak-response samples were available, repertoires were characterized only after the peak T cell response. In the small 56-69-year group, the increase in depth fell short of significance, most likely because of low power.

A word on this clone: There is no known antigen for this receptor. Base quality data are lacking; no much larger clone is found one base away.

The CDR3 regions of human TCRbeta chains were analyzed by immunosequencing. The paper's data handling went like this. Repertoire TCRs were checked for matches against a reference library of SARS-CoV-2-specific TCRs that had been generated using the MIRA antigen-specificity platform. Breadth was defined as the fraction of unique TCRs that were SARS-CoV-2-associated. Depth was defined as the fraction of total T cells that were SARS-CoV-2-associated. Using the MIRA data, every spike-specific TCR was mapped to the spike region that the TCR reacted to and assigned to either a CD4 or a CD8 class. Log10-transformed breadth and depth values were compared by one-way ANOVA with Sidak's multiple comparisons tests. Imported from immuneACCESS, the table was reduced by TCRdb to in-frame sequences with V and J called. These copies leave out some clones; in studies compared against another copy, an unresolved V gene accounts for under half, and the cause of the remainder is not known. V and J calls and clone size come straight from that table; D and trimming were deduced from the DNA. This sample comprises over 110,000 clones, roughly 90% of them detected only once. About 3% of the sample goes to the ten largest clones.

This specimen's time point label, per the study, means: baseline before first vaccination. Vaccinee samples came from UK trials COV001 and COV002, including a single-blind randomized controlled phase 2/3 trial of AZD1222 (ChAdOx1 nCoV-19) in healthy adults. For TCRbeta chain sequencing, PBMC samples were collected from trial participants at day 0 and at day 28 after the second dose. V sheds 3 bases and J sheds 0 bases, leaving 11 bases between their ends. The CDR3 numbers 15 residues from cysteine through phenylalanine. Just the 45-base CDR3 DNA is kept, in frame starting at base 1. From a lookup of the germline V gene, CDR1 and CDR2 are KGHSH and LQKENI.

Sequenced material: peripheral blood, taken on day 0 of AZD1222 vaccination. This TCR was recovered from an adult in good health. Here the chain combines TRBV18 and TRBJ2-5, with the D gene call left open. The DNA reads as follows: TGTGCCAGCTCACCGAGCACAGCCGACCAAGAGACCCAGTACTTC. Translation gives CASSPSTADQETQYF.